The T cell receptor (beta chain) under discussion was sequenced for a study of lymphopenia after photon versus proton radiotherapy. This CDR3 contains 13 residues. Germline CDR1 reads SGHAT; CDR2 reads FQNNGV. Trimming shortened V by 1 base and J by 5 bases, and 6 bases separated the two germline ends. General study results and limits: Post-nadir TCR diversity decline inversely tracked overall survival among those who died.

Note on this clone: The antigen remains undetermined.

The repertoire was sequenced with immunoSEQ multiplex PCR; TCRdb's copy has only in-frame clones and lacks some. The table includes 2,500 to 3,000 clones, about 94% detected once. The sample in question was peripheral blood, obtained from a patient treated with photon-based radiotherapy. This receptor was obtained from a woman between 65 and 79 years old with pancreatic cancer. The V call is TRBV11-2, the J call TRBJ2-1; D gene uncertain. This CDR3 is CASSLVQNNEQFF. The DNA for the CDR3 is TGTGCCAGCAGCTTAGTACAGAACAATGAGCAGTTCTTC.